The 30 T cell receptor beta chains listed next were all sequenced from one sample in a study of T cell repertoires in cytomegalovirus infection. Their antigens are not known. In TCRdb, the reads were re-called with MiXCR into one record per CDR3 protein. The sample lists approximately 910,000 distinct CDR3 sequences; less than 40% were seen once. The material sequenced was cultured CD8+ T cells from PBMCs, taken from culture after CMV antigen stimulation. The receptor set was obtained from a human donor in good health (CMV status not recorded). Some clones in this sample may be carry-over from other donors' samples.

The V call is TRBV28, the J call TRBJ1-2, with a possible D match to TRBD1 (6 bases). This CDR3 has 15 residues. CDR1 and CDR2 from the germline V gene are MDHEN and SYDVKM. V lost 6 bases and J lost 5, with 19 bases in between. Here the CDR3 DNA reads TGTGCCAGCAGATCGCTGGAACAGGGATTATATGGCTACACCTTC. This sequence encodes CASRSLEQGLYGYTF.

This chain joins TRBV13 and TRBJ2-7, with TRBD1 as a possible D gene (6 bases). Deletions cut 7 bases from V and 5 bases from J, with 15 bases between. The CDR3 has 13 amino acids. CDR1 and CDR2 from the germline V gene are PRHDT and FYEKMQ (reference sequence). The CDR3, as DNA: TGTGCCAGCAACGTAAGGGGGAGAAACGAGCAGTACTTC. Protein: CASNVRGRNEQYF.

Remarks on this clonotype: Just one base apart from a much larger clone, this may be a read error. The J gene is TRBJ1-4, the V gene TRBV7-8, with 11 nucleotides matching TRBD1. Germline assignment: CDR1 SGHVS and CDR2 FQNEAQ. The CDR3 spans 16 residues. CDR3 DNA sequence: TGTGTCAGCAGCATTGGACAGGGGGCTTATAATGAAAAACTGTTTTTT. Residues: CVSSIGQGAYNEKLFF.

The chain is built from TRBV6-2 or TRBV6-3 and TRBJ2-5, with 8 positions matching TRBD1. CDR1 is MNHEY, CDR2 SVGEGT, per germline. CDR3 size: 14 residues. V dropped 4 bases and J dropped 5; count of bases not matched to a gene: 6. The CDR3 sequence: CASSWVRGLETQYF. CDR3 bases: TGTGCCAGCAGTTGGGTCAGGGGGCTGGAGACCCAGTACTTC.

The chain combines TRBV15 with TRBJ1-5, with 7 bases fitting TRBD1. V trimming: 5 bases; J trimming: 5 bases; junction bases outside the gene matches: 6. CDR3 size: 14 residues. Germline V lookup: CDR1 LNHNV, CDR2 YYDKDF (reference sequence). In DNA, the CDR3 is TGTGCCACCAGCGATTCAGGGGGACATCAGCCCCAGCATTTT. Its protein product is CATSDSGGHQPQHF.

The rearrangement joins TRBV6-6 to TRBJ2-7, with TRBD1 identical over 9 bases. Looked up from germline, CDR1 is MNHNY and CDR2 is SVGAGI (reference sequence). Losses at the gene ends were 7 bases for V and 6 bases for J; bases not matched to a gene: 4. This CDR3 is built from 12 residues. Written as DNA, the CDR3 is TGTGCCAGCACCATGACAGGGGGCGAGCAGTACGTC. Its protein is CASTMTGGEQYV.

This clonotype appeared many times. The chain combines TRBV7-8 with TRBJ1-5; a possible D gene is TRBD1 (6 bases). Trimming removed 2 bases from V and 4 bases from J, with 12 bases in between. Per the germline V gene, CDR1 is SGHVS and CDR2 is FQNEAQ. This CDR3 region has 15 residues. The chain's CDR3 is CASSLQTGVNQPQHF. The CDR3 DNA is TGTGCCAGCAGCTTACAGACAGGCGTTAATCAGCCCCAGCATTTT.

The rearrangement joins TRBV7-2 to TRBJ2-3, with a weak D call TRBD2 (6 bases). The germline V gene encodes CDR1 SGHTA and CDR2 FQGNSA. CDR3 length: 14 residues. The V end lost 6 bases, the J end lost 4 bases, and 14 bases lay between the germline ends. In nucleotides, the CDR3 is TGTGCCAGCAGTCCGCGGGGACGGTCAGATACGCAGTATTTT. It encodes CASSPRGRSDTQYF.

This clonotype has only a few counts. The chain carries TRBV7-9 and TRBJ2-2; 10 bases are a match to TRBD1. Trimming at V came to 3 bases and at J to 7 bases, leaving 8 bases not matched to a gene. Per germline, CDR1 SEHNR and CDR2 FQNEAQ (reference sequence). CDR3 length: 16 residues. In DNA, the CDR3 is TGTGCCAGCAGCTTGACGGGACAGGGGATTCACGGGGAGCTGTTTTTT. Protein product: CASSLTGQGIHGELFF.

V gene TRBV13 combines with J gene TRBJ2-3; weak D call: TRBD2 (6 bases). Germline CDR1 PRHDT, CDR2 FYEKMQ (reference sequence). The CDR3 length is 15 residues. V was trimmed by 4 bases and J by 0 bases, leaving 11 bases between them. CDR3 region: CASSYPGDSTDTQYF. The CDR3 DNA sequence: TGTGCCAGCAGCTACCCGGGGGATAGCACAGATACGCAGTATTTT.

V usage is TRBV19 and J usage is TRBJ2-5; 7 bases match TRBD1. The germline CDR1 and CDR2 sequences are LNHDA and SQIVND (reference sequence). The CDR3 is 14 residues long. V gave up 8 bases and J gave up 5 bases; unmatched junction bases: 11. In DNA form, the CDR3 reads TGTGCCAGTCATTCGGACAGGAGCGGTGAGACCCAGTACTTC. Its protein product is CASHSDRSGETQYF.

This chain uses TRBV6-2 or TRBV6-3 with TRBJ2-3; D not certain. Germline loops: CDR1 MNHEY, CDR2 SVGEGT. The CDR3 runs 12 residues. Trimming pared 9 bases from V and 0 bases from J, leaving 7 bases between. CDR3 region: CASLTSTDTQYF. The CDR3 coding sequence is TGTGCCAGTCTGACTAGCACAGATACGCAGTATTTT.

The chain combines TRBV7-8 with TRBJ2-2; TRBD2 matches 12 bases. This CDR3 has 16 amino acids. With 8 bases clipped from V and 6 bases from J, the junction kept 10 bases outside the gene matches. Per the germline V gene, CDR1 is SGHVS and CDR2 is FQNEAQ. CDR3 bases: TGTGCCAGCGGGGGACTAGCGGGCGTAAAAGCCGGGGAGCTGTTTTTT. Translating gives CASGGLAGVKAGELFF.

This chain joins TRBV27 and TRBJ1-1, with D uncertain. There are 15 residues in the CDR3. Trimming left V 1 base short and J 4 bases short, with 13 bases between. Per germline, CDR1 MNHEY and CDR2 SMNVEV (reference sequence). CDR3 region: CASSLFGGQPTEAFF. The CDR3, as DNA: TGTGCCAGCAGTTTATTCGGTGGGCAGCCCACTGAAGCTTTCTTT.

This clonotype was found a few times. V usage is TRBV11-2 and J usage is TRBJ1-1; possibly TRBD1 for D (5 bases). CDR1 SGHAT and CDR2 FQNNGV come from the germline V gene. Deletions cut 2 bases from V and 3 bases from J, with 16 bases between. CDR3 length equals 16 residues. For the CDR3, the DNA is TGTGCCAGCAGCTTATGGACAAGGCGGGTGGACACTGAAGCTTTCTTT. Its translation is CASSLWTRRVDTEAFF. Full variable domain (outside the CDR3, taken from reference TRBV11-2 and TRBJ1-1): EAGVAQSPRYKIIEKRQSVAFWCNPISGHATLYWYQQILGQGPKLLIQFQNNGVVDDSQLPKDRFSAERLKGVDSTLKIQPAKLEDSAVYLCASSLWTRRVDTEAFFGQGTRLTVV.

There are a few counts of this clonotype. The CDR3 loop is CASSDKGLAGTGELFF. DNA of the CDR3: TGTGCCAGCAGTGACAAAGGACTAGCGGGGACCGGGGAGCTGTTTTTT. V gene TRBV25-1 combines with J gene TRBJ2-2; 12 bases are a match to TRBD2. Germline CDR1 is MGHDK and CDR2 is SYGVNS. With 3 bases clipped from V and 5 bases from J, the junction kept 4 bases outside the gene matches. The CDR3 is 16 amino acids.

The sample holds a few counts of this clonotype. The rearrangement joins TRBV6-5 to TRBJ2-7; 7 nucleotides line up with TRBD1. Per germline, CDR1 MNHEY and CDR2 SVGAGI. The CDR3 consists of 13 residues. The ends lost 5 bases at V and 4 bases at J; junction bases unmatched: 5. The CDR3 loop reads CASSITGVYEQYF. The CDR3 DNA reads TGTGCCAGCAGTATTACAGGGGTGTACGAGCAGTACTTC.

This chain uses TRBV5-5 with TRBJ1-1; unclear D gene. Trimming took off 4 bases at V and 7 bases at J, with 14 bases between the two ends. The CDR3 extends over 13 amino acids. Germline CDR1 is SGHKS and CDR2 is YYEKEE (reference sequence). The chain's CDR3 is CASSLAGSVEAFF. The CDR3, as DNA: TGTGCCAGCAGCCTGGCCGGCAGTGTTGAAGCTTTCTTT.

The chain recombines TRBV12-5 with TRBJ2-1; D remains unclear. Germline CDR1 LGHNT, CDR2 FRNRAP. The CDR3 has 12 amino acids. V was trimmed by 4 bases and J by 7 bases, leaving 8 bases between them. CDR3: CASGYRFNEQFF. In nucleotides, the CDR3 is TGTGCTAGTGGTTATCGGTTTAATGAGCAGTTCTTC.

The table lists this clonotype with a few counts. CDR3 DNA sequence: TGTGCCACCAGCAGAGATAGGCGGGACACTGAAGCTTTCTTT. Residues: CATSRDRRDTEAFF. V gene TRBV15 combines with J gene TRBJ1-1; D unresolved. There are 14 residues in the CDR3. Germline CDR1 LNHNV, CDR2 YYDKDF (reference sequence). The V and J ends lost 0 bases and 3 bases respectively, with 8 bases between them.

The CDR3 reads CSARPRDVYQETQYF. CDR3 nucleotides: TGCAGCGCTCGACCCCGGGATGTGTACCAAGAGACCCAGTACTTC. The rearrangement joins TRBV29-1 to TRBJ2-5; TRBD2 might be the D (5 bases). Germline loops: CDR1 SQVTM, CDR2 ANQGSEA. This CDR3 is 15 amino acids long. V was pared by 7 bases and J by 0 bases, with 18 bases between.

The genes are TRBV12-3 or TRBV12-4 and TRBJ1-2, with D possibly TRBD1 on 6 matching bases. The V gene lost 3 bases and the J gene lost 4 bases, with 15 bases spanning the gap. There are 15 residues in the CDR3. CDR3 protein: CASSLQGLGGYGYTF. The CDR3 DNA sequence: TGTGCCAGCAGTTTGCAGGGGCTTGGAGGCTATGGCTACACCTTC.

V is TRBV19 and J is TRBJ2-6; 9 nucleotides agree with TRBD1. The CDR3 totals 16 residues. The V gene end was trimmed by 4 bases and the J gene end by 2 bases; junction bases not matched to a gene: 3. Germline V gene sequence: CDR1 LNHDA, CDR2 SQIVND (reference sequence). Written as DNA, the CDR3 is TGTGCCAGTAGTACAACAGGGGGCCCTGGGGCCAACGTCCTGACTTTC. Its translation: CASSTTGGPGANVLTF.

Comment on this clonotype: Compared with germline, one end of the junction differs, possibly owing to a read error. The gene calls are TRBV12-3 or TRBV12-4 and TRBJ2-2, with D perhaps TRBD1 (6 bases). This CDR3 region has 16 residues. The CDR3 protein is CANSPPGQPGTGELFF. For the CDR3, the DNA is TGTGCCAACAGTCCGCCGGGACAACCGGGCACCGGGGAGCTGTTTTTT.

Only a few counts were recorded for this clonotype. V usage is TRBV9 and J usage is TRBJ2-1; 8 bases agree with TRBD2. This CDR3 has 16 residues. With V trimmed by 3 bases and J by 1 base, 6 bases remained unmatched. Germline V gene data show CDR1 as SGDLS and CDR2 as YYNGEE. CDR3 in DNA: TGTGCCAGCAGCGCTCGGGGGGGTCTTTCCTACAATGAGCAGTTCTTC. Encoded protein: CASSARGGLSYNEQFF.

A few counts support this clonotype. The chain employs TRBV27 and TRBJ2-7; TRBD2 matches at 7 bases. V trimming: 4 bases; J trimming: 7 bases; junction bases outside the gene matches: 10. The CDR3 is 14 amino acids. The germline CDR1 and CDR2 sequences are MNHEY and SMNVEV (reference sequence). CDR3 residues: CASSYGLVNMEQYF. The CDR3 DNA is TGTGCCAGCAGTTACGGACTAGTGAATATGGAGCAGTACTTC.

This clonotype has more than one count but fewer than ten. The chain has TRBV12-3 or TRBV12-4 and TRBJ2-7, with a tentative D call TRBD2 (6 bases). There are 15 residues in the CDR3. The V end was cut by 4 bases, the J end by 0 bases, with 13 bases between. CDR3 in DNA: TGTGCCAGCAGTTCCACGGCGGGGAGCTCCTACGAGCAGTACTTC. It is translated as CASSSTAGSSYEQYF.

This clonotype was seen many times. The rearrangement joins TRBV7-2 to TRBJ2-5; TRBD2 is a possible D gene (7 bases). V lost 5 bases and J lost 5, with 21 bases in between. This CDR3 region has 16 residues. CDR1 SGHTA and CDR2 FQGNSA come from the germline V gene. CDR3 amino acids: CASSNFEGGRRETQYF. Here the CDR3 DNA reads TGTGCCAGCAGCAATTTCGAGGGGGGGCGCCGGGAGACCCAGTACTTC. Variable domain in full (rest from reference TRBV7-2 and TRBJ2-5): GAGVSQSPSNKVTEKGKDVELRCDPISGHTALYWYRQSLGQGLEFLIYFQGNSAPDKSGLPSDRFSAERTGGSVSTLTIQRTQQEDSAVYLCASSNFEGGRRETQYFGPGTRLLVL.

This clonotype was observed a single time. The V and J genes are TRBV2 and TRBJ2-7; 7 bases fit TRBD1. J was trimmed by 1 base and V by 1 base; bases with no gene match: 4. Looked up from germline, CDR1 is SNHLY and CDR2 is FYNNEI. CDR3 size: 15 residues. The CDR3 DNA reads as TGTGCCAGCAGTGAAGGTTGGGACAGATCCTACGAGCAGTACGTC. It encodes CASSEGWDRSYEQYV.

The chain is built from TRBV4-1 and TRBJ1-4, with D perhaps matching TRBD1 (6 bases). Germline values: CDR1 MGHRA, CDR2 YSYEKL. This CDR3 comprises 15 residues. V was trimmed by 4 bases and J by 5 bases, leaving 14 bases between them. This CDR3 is CASSPRQELNEKLFF. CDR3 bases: TGCGCCAGCAGCCCCCGACAGGAGTTGAATGAAAAACTGTTTTTT.